The next 23 T cell receptor beta chains were all read from a single sample in a study of blood T cell repertoires in COVID-19. The repertoire was sequenced with immunoSEQ multiplex PCR; TCRdb's copy has only in-frame clones and lacks some. Of 200,000 or so clones listed, 80% to 90% are singletons. The sample taken for sequencing was peripheral blood. All receptors derive from a woman aged 80 or over with COVID-19, enrolled during active disease.

The chain is built from TRBV19 and TRBJ2-2; 7 bases align to TRBD1. Germline CDR1 is LNHDA and CDR2 is SQIVND (reference sequence). V lost 5 bases to trimming and J lost 2 bases; unmatched junction nucleotides: 14. This CDR3 comprises 18 residues. CDR3 DNA sequence: TGTGCCAGTAGTCTTAACCCGGGACAGTGGGTAAACACCGGGGAGCTGTTTTTT. This sequence encodes CASSLNPGQWVNTGELFF.

The genes are TRBV28 and TRBJ1-2, with D unclear. CDR1 and CDR2 from the germline V gene are MDHEN and SYDVKM. The CDR3 covers 11 residues. V lost 5 bases, J lost 4 bases, and 5 bases lay in between. CDR3 nucleotide sequence: TGTGCCAGCAGTCAGTCCTATGGCTACACCTTC. Translation: CASSQSYGYTF.

The chain uses TRBV18 and TRBJ1-3; D call uncertain. CDR1 KGHSH and CDR2 LQKENI come from the germline V gene. The CDR3 is 14 amino acids. The V end was cut by 2 bases, the J end by 0 bases, with 5 bases between. Here the CDR3 DNA reads TGTGCCAGCTCACCAAATCTCTCTGGAAACACCATATATTTT. This codes for CASSPNLSGNTIYF. The whole variable domain, filled in from reference TRBV18 and TRBJ1-3, reads NAGVMQNPRHLVRRRGQEARLRCSPMKGHSHVYWYRQLPEEGLKFMVYLQKENIIDESGMPKERFSAEFPKEGPSILRIQQVVRGDSAAYFCASSPNLSGNTIYFGEGSWLTVV.

The V and J genes are TRBV13 and TRBJ1-2; 8 bases agree with TRBD1. CDR1 and CDR2 from the germline V gene are PRHDT and FYEKMQ (reference sequence). Trimming removed 5 bases from V and 3 bases from J; junction bases left unmatched: 14. The CDR3 has 17 amino acids. CDR3 loop: CASSPGQGTKTYYGYTF. CDR3 bases: TGTGCCAGCAGCCCCGGACAGGGAACAAAAACCTACTATGGCTACACCTTC.

This sequence joins TRBV7-9 and TRBJ2-5; a weak D match, TRBD2 (6 bases). This CDR3 spans 12 amino acids. V lost 8 bases and J lost 2, with 9 bases in between. Germline loops: CDR1 SEHNR, CDR2 FQNEAQ (reference sequence). The CDR3 coding sequence is TGTGCCAGCGGGACTTTACAAGAGACCCAGTACTTC. Protein sequence: CASGTLQETQYF.

The chain joins TRBV24-1 to TRBJ1-2; 8 nucleotides agree with TRBD1. There are 15 residues in the CDR3. Germline CDR1 KGHDR, CDR2 SFDVKD. The J segment lost 6 bases and the V segment lost 4 bases, leaving 9 bases of the junction unmatched. The CDR3 region has the DNA TGTGCCACCAGTGACCCGACAGGGGAAGTTCATGGCTACACCTTC. Translated, it gives CATSDPTGEVHGYTF.

The rearrangement uses TRBV6-2 or TRBV6-3 and TRBJ2-1; weak D call: TRBD1 (5 bases). Per the germline V gene, CDR1 is MNHEY and CDR2 is SVGEGT. The CDR3 loop spans 12 amino acids. V lost 6 bases, J lost 7 bases, and 10 bases lay in between. The chain's CDR3 is CASSPYRNEQFF. CDR3 coding DNA: TGTGCCAGCAGCCCATACAGGAATGAGCAGTTCTTC.

J is TRBJ2-4 and V is TRBV19, with 11 bases aligning to TRBD2. CDR1 and CDR2 (germline): LNHDA, SQIVND (reference sequence). The CDR3 has 14 residues. V was clipped by 2 bases and J by 11 bases; unmatched bases: 5. CDR3 DNA sequence: TGTGCCAGTAGTATACGTTTAGCGGGGGGGTTTCAGTACTTC. This encodes CASSIRLAGGFQYF.

The genes are TRBV5-5 and TRBJ1-3; D unresolved. Germline loops: CDR1 SGHKS, CDR2 YYEKEE (reference sequence). Trimming left V 2 bases short and J 0 bases short, with 3 bases between. The CDR3 has 13 residues. The CDR3 loop is CASSFHSGNTIYF. As DNA, the CDR3 is TGTGCCAGCAGCTTTCACTCTGGAAACACCATATATTTT. The full variable domain, with the rest looked up from reference TRBV5-5 and TRBJ1-3, is DAGVTQSPTHLIKTRGQQVTLRCSPISGHKSVSWYQQVLGQGPQFIFQYYEKEERGRGNFPDRFSARQFPNYSSELNVNALLLGDSALYLCASSFHSGNTIYFGEGSWLTVV.

This clone was picked up one time. Here the CDR3 reads CASSPDRGLLGTEKLFF. As DNA, the CDR3 is TGTGCCAGCTCGCCCGACAGGGGCCTTCTTGGAACTGAAAAACTGTTTTTT. The V call is TRBV18, the J call TRBJ1-4; 8 nucleotides match TRBD1. The CDR3 loop spans 17 amino acids. Germline lookup yields CDR1 KGHSH and CDR2 LQKENI. V lost 6 bases and J lost 7; bases outside the gene matches: 16.

Worth noting for this clone: The junction departs from the called germline gene at one end, perhaps through a read error. The chain combines TRBV6-1 with TRBJ1-1, with 8 bases fitting TRBD1. Germline CDR1 is MNHNS and CDR2 is SASEGT. CDR3 length: 14 amino acids. The CDR3 DNA reads as TGTGCCAGCGGTGACAGGGGCATGAACACTGAAGCTTTCTTT. Its protein product is CASGDRGMNTEAFF.

The V gene is TRBV6-1, the J gene TRBJ2-5, with D possibly matching TRBD1 (5 bases). Deletions cut 1 base from V and 5 bases from J, with 14 bases between. The CDR3 has 15 residues. In germline, CDR1 is MNHNS, CDR2 SASEGT. CDR3 residues: CASSEGQGKVETQYF. As DNA, the CDR3 is TGTGCCAGCAGTGAAGGGCAGGGCAAGGTGGAGACCCAGTACTTC.

The chain has TRBV28 and TRBJ1-5, with D unresolved. The germline gives CDR1 MDHEN, CDR2 SYDVKM. Trimming took off 7 bases at V and 5 bases at J, with 12 bases between the two ends. The CDR3 covers 13 residues. The CDR3 DNA reads as TGTGCCAGCACCCCGTGGAGGGATCAGCCCCAGCATTTT. Its protein product is CASTPWRDQPQHF.

The CDR3 nucleotides read TGCAGCGTTGGGGGCGGCAGGGGCTGGGAGACCCAGTACTTC. It encodes CSVGGGRGWETQYF. The chain is built from TRBV29-1 and TRBJ2-5; tentatively, D is TRBD1 (6 bases). The CDR3 sequence is 14 residues long. The V gene's germline CDR1 is SQVTM and CDR2 ANQGSEA. V was trimmed by 4 bases and J by 5 bases, leaving 17 bases between them.

This clone was picked up a small number of times. The chain combines TRBV3-1 (or the pseudogene TRBV3-2) with TRBJ2-3; D is perhaps TRBD1 (6 bases). From germline, CDR1 is LGHDT and CDR2 YNNKEL (reference sequence). Between the trimmed V and J ends, which lost 5 bases and 4 bases, there was a span of 13 bases. The CDR3 contains 14 residues. In DNA, the CDR3 is TGTGCCAGCAGCTTTAGGGGGTATCCAGATACGCAGTATTTT. Residues: CASSFRGYPDTQYF.

The rearrangement joins TRBV6-1 to TRBJ1-1, with 10 nucleotides matching TRBD1. Germline assignment: CDR1 MNHNS and CDR2 SASEGT. Losses at the gene ends were 0 bases for V and 11 bases for J; bases not matched to a gene: 18. The CDR3 runs to 18 residues. CDR3 sequence: CASSEAGVGQGSFTGAFF. Written as DNA, the CDR3 is TGTGCCAGCAGTGAAGCAGGGGTGGGACAGGGGTCCTTTACCGGCGCTTTCTTT.

The chain is built from TRBV6-5 and TRBJ1-2; 9 positions agree with TRBD1. J gave up 7 bases and V 0 bases, and 9 bases lay outside the gene matches. The CDR3 has 16 residues. CDR1 MNHEY and CDR2 SVGAGI come from the germline V gene. The CDR3 DNA reads TGTGCCAGCAGTTACTCGTACAGGGGGCGGGGTCTTGGCTACACCTTC. This gives the protein CASSYSYRGRGLGYTF.

The J gene is TRBJ2-5, the V gene TRBV7-8, with a possible D match to TRBD2 (5 bases). This CDR3 has 12 residues. The V gene's germline CDR1 is SGHVS and CDR2 FQNEAQ. The ends were cut back, 5 bases at V and 4 bases at J, with 8 bases in the middle. In nucleotides, the CDR3 is TGTGCCAGCAGCCCCGAGGGAGAGACCCAGTACTTC. Its protein product is CASSPEGETQYF.

This clone showed up just once. This chain connects TRBV7-2 to TRBJ2-5; 9 bases fit TRBD2. This CDR3 comprises 16 residues. The germline CDR1 and CDR2 sequences are SGHTA and FQGNSA. The V and J ends lost 1 base and 1 base, in that order; junction bases with no gene match: 4. This CDR3 is CASSLVAGGIQETQYF. DNA of the CDR3: TGTGCCAGCAGCTTAGTTGCGGGGGGGATCCAAGAGACCCAGTACTTC.

This CDR3 is CASIGTPTNYGYTF. The CDR3 DNA sequence: TGTGCCAGCATCGGGACACCTACTAACTATGGCTACACCTTC. The chain has TRBV28 and TRBJ1-2, with a tentative D call TRBD1 (6 bases). CDR3 length equals 14 residues. V lost 7 bases and J 0 bases, leaving 12 bases between the germline ends. Germline lookup yields CDR1 MDHEN and CDR2 SYDVKM.

This clone has more than one count but fewer than ten. In nucleotides, the CDR3 is TGTGCCAGCTCACCAATTGGCAGGGGATCACCCCTCCACTTT. It translates to CASSPIGRGSPLHF. The V gene is TRBV18, the J gene TRBJ1-6; D might be TRBD1 (6 bases). CDR3 length: 14 residues. Germline V lookup: CDR1 KGHSH, CDR2 LQKENI. Trimming removed 2 bases from V and 10 bases from J, with 12 bases in between.

The chain is built from TRBV3-1 (or the pseudogene TRBV3-2) and TRBJ2-5, with 10 bases matching TRBD2. The germline gives CDR1 LGHDT, CDR2 YNNKEL (reference sequence). V shed 3 bases, J shed 0 bases, and the junction held 7 bases outside the gene matches. The CDR3 is made up of 17 amino acids. CDR3 protein: CASSQRITSGDQETQYF. CDR3 nucleotide sequence: TGTGCCAGCAGCCAGAGGATTACTAGCGGGGACCAAGAGACCCAGTACTTC.

This clone showed up just a few times. The J gene is TRBJ1-6, the V gene TRBV3-1 (or the pseudogene TRBV3-2); D remains ambiguous. The germline V and J ends were trimmed by 0 bases and 9 bases, with 15 bases remaining between them. Looked up from germline, CDR1 is LGHDT and CDR2 is YNNKEL (reference sequence). The CDR3 loop spans 16 amino acids. The DNA of the CDR3 is TGTGCCAGCAGCCAAGATTTACGGGGTCTGGGTTCACCCCTCCACTTT. Residues: CASSQDLRGLGSPLHF.